This T cell receptor (beta chain) emerged from a study of CD8 T cell repertoires and HIV-1 epitope variants. At the level of the study: Tested: three Gag epitope families, Nef HW9 and YT9.

Profiled with immunoSEQ multiplex PCR; TCRdb holds only in-frame clones, not every one. Of some 5,600 clones listed, less than 70% are singletons. Concerning this clone: Its antigen is unknown.

What was sequenced was cultured CD8+ T cells derived from PBMCs. The receptor's source is a male donor with HIV.

Here the CDR3 DNA reads TGCGCCAGCAGCCAAGATAGGGCAGGGGACACAGATACGCAGTATTTT. Its protein product is CASSQDRAGDTDTQYF. The rearrangement joins TRBV4-3 to TRBJ2-3; a weak D match, TRBD1 (6 bases). V was cut by 0 bases and J by 2 bases, with 12 bases left in between. Looked up from germline, CDR1 is LGHNA and CDR2 is YSLEER. This CDR3 contains 16 residues.